Shown below are 21 T cell receptor beta chains from a single sample sequenced in a study of control samples from healthy donors and cancer patients (dated by TCRdb to between 2020 and 2021). The library was built by means of the immunoSEQ multiplex PCR assay. Here the immuneACCESS table is served through TCRdb, limited to in-frame sequences with V and J called. Missing clones are a known gap in these copies; in checked studies unresolved V genes cover under half, and the rest lacks a known reason. The sample table contains under 450,000 clones; only one count was recorded for 75% to 95% of them. Together, the top ten hold around 6.4% of the sample. Sequenced input: PBMCs. The receptors stem from a man aged 40-49 years with head and neck cancer.

The chain joins TRBV7-9 to TRBJ2-3; D gene unclear. Per the germline V gene, CDR1 is SEHNR and CDR2 is FQNEAQ (reference sequence). Trimming shortened V by 7 bases and J by 0 bases, and 14 bases separated the two germline ends. The CDR3 runs to 15 residues. CDR3 DNA sequence: TGTGCCAGCATCGCCCCGCTGGACAGCACAGATACGCAGTATTTT. This sequence encodes CASIAPLDSTDTQYF.

The chain couples TRBV2 to TRBJ1-1, with D uncertain. The germline V gene has CDR1 SNHLY and CDR2 FYNNEI. This CDR3 is built from 14 residues. The V and J ends lost 8 bases and 1 base respectively, with 14 bases between them. The CDR3 region is CASLGVAGNTEAFF. CDR3 DNA sequence: TGTGCCAGCCTAGGCGTGGCAGGGAACACTGAAGCTTTCTTT. The full variable domain, in which reference TRBV2 and TRBJ1-1 provide the parts outside the CDR3, is EPEVTQTPSHQVTQMGQEVILRCVPISNHLYFYWYRQILGQKVEFLVSFYNNEISEKSEIFDDQFSVERPDGSNFTLKIRSTKLEDSAMYFCASLGVAGNTEAFFGQGTRLTVV.

This chain links TRBV6-5 with TRBJ1-2; no clear D. The V and J ends lost 7 bases and 3 bases respectively, with 12 bases between them. The germline CDR1 and CDR2 sequences are MNHEY and SVGAGI. The CDR3 contains 13 residues. CDR3 sequence reads: CASMVSPDYGYTF. As DNA, the CDR3 is TGTGCCAGCATGGTCAGCCCGGACTATGGCTACACCTTC.

This chain connects TRBV29-1 to TRBJ1-1, with 8 bases lining up with TRBD1. The CDR3 totals 13 residues. The junction had 8 bases not matched to a gene; V was cut back by 6 bases and J by 5 bases. CDR1 SQVTM and CDR2 ANQGSEA come from the germline V gene. The CDR3 reads CSVVQGARTEAFF. As DNA, the CDR3 is TGCAGCGTAGTCCAGGGGGCGAGGACTGAAGCTTTCTTT.

The V call is TRBV28, the J call TRBJ2-7; 8 bases are a match to TRBD2. The CDR3 consists of 13 residues. Germline assignment: CDR1 MDHEN and CDR2 SYDVKM. Trimming took 11 bases from V and 1 from J; bases not matched to a gene: 7. CDR3 DNA sequence: TGTGCCGCGGGGGGTCTTCCTTCCTACGAGCAGTACTTC. Translated, it gives CAAGGLPSYEQYF. The full variable domain, with the rest looked up from reference TRBV28 and TRBJ2-7, is DVKVTQSSRYLVKRTGEKVFLECVQDMDHENMFWYRQDPGLGLRLIYFSYDVKMKEKGDIPEGYSVSREKKERFSLILESASTNQTSMYLCAAGGLPSYEQYFGPGTRLTVT.

Here the CDR3 reads CASSQDLGQGPNQPQHF. CDR3 in DNA: TGCGCCAGCAGCCAAGATCTGGGACAGGGTCCCAATCAGCCCCAGCATTTT. The chain employs TRBV4-3 and TRBJ1-5; 9 bases fit TRBD1. The CDR3 extends over 17 amino acids. The germline V gene has CDR1 LGHNA and CDR2 YSLEER. V dropped 0 bases and J dropped 3; count of bases not matched to a gene: 6.

The chain joins TRBV5-1 to TRBJ1-6; D is possibly TRBD1 (5 bases). This CDR3 is 15 amino acids long. V lost 0 bases and J lost 8, with 12 bases in between. Germline lookup yields CDR1 SGHRS and CDR2 YFSETQ. The CDR3 coding sequence is TGCGCCAGCAGCTTGGGTCAGGGTTCGGATTCACCCCTCCACTTT. This sequence encodes CASSLGQGSDSPLHF.

The genes are TRBV6-6 and TRBJ2-6; D not certain. The germline V gene has CDR1 MNHNY and CDR2 SVGAGI (reference sequence). V was clipped by 7 bases and J by 0 bases, with 4 bases between them. This CDR3 has 13 residues. The CDR3 here is CASMLSGANVLTF. The DNA for the CDR3 is TGTGCCAGCATGCTCTCTGGGGCCAACGTCCTGACTTTC.

The chain employs TRBV4-1 and TRBJ2-5, with D unresolved. V dropped 1 base and J dropped 5 bases, with 5 bases sitting between them. This CDR3 contains 12 residues. The V gene's germline CDR1 is MGHRA and CDR2 YSYEKL. CDR3 DNA: TGCGCCAGCAGCCAAGTCATGGAGACCCAGTACTTC. It is translated as CASSQVMETQYF.

The chain uses TRBV12-3 or TRBV12-4 and TRBJ1-2; D is possibly TRBD1 (6 bases). The CDR3 runs to 13 residues. The V end lost 5 bases, the J end lost 8 bases, and 15 bases lay between the germline ends. Here the CDR3 DNA reads TGTGCCAGCAGTAATTCAGGGGTAAGAGGCTACACCTTC. Encoded protein: CASSNSGVRGYTF.

The J gene is TRBJ2-1, the V gene TRBV7-3; 9 bases are a match to TRBD1. Germline loops: CDR1 SGHTA, CDR2 FQGTGA. Trimming cost V 1 base and J 6 bases; bases outside gene matches: 4. The CDR3 is made up of 15 amino acids. The CDR3 sequence is CASSLRDREGNEQFF. The CDR3 region has the DNA TGTGCCAGCAGCTTAAGGGACAGGGAGGGCAATGAGCAGTTCTTC.

The rearrangement joins TRBV6-5 to TRBJ1-2, with 7 bases lining up with TRBD1. V lost 0 bases to trimming and J lost 8 bases; unmatched junction nucleotides: 12. There are 16 residues in the CDR3. Germline values: CDR1 MNHEY, CDR2 SVGAGI. The CDR3 DNA follows: TGTGCCAGCAGTTACTCTGTGTCGGCGACAGGGACAGGCTACACCTTC. It translates to CASSYSVSATGTGYTF.

V is TRBV2 and J is TRBJ1-2; D is undetermined. V shed 1 base and J shed 4 bases, with 10 bases lying between them. This CDR3 region has 14 residues. Germline values: CDR1 SNHLY, CDR2 FYNNEI. CDR3 sequence reads: CASSEGVGPYGYTF. The DNA for the CDR3 is TGTGCCAGCAGTGAAGGGGTAGGCCCCTATGGCTACACCTTC.

V usage is TRBV28 and J usage is TRBJ1-1; D gene uncertain. Trimming removed 8 bases from V and 4 bases from J, with 14 bases in between. The CDR3 is 13 amino acids. CDR1 and CDR2 (germline): MDHEN, SYDVKM. The CDR3 spells CASSSGVSTEAFF. The CDR3 DNA sequence: TGTGCCAGCTCTTCCGGGGTCTCCACTGAAGCTTTCTTT.

The rearrangement links TRBV7-2 to TRBJ2-5; a possible D gene is TRBD2 (6 bases). Germline V lookup: CDR1 SGHTA, CDR2 FQGNSA. This CDR3 comprises 13 residues. V lost 5 bases to trimming and J lost 7 bases, with 14 bases between them. The DNA for the CDR3 is TGTGCCAGCAGCGGGACTTACCGATGGACCCAGTACTTC. Its protein is CASSGTYRWTQYF.

The chain has TRBV25-1 and TRBJ2-5; tentatively, D is TRBD1 (6 bases). The CDR3 has 13 amino acids. The germline V gene encodes CDR1 MGHDK and CDR2 SYGVNS. Between the trimmed V and J ends, which lost 7 bases and 5 bases, there was a span of 14 bases. DNA for the CDR3: TGTGCCAGCAACGGACAGTTATGGGAGACCCAGTACTTC. Residues: CASNGQLWETQYF.

This rearrangement joins TRBV7-2 to TRBJ1-3, with a possible D match to TRBD1 (5 bases). V lost 2 bases to trimming and J lost 4 bases, with 6 bases between them. The length of the CDR3 is 13 residues. Germline V gives CDR1 SGHTA, CDR2 FQGNSA. The CDR3 DNA is TGTGCCAGCAGCTTAAGGGGAGGAAACACCATATATTTT. Its translation is CASSLRGGNTIYF.

This chain connects TRBV30 to TRBJ1-6; no reliable D call. V was shortened by 3 bases and J by 3 bases, with 9 bases between the two germline ends. The CDR3 spans 14 residues. Looked up from germline, CDR1 is GTSNPN and CDR2 is SVGIG (reference sequence). The CDR3 sequence: CAWRVVFYNSPLHF. The CDR3 DNA follows: TGTGCCTGGAGAGTGGTTTTCTATAATTCACCCCTCCACTTT.

This chain joins TRBV19 and TRBJ2-7; the match to TRBD2 covers 9 bases. Germline lookup yields CDR1 LNHDA and CDR2 SQIVND (reference sequence). J was trimmed by 5 bases and V by 5 bases; bases with no gene match: 7. There are 14 residues in the CDR3. The CDR3 DNA sequence: TGTGCCAGTAGTTCCCGGATAGCGGGAGACGAGCAGTACTTC. Translated: CASSSRIAGDEQYF. Combining the CDR3 with reference TRBV19 and TRBJ2-7 gives the whole variable domain DGGITQSPKYLFRKEGQNVTLSCEQNLNHDAMYWYRQDPGQGLRLIYYSQIVNDFQKGDIAEGYSVSREKKESFPLTVTSAQKNPTAFYLCASSSRIAGDEQYFGPGTRLTVT.

The J gene is TRBJ2-3, the V gene TRBV10-3; 15 bases are a match to TRBD2. The V and J ends lost 5 bases and 4 bases, in that order; junction bases with no gene match: 7. The CDR3 has 17 amino acids. Germline CDR1 is ENHRY and CDR2 is SYGVKD. The CDR3 reads CAISTGLAGGGADTQYF. The CDR3 nucleotides read TGTGCCATCAGTACGGGACTAGCGGGAGGCGGAGCAGATACGCAGTATTTT.

This clone occurred once. The V and J genes are TRBV4-2 and TRBJ1-5; D not certain. This CDR3 contains 17 residues. V dropped 3 bases and J dropped 1 base, with 16 bases sitting between them. Germline CDR1 reads LGHNA; CDR2 reads YNFKEQ. In DNA, the CDR3 is TGTGCCAGCAGCCACATAATCCCGACACAGAGCAATCAGCCCCAGCATTTT. It yields the protein CASSHIIPTQSNQPQHF.